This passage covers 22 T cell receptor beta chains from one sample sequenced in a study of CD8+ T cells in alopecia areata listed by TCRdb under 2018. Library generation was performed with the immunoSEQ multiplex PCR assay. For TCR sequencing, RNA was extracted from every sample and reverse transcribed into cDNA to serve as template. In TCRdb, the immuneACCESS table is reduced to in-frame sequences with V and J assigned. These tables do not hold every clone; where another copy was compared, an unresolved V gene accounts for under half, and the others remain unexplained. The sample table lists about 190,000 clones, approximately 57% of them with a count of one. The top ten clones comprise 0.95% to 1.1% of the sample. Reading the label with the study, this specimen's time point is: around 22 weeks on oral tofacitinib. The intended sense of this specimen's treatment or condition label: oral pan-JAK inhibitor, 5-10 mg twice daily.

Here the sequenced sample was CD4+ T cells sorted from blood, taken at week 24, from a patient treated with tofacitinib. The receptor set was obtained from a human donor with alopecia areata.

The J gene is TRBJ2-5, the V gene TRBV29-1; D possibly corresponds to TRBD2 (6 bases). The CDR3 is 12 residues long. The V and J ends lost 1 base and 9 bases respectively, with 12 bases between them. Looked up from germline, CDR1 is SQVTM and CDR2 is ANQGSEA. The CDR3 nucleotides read TGCAGCGTTGAAGTGTATGGGACTTCCCAGTACTTC. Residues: CSVEVYGTSQYF.

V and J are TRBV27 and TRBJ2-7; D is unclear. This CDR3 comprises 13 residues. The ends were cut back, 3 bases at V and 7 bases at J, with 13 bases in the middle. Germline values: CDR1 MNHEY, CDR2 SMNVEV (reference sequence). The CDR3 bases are TGTGCCAGCAGTTTTTCCTGGCTCGGGGAGCAGTACTTC. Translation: CASSFSWLGEQYF.

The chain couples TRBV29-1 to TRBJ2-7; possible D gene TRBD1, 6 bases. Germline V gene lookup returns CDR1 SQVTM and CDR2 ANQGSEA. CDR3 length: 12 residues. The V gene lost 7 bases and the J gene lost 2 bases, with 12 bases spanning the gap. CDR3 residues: CSAGDRTYEQYF. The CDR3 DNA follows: TGCAGCGCGGGTGACAGGACCTACGAGCAGTACTTC.

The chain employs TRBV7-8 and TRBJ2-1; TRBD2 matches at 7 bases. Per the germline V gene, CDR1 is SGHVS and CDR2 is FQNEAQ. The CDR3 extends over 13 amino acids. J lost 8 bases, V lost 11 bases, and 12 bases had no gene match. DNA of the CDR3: TGTGCCGGGGGACTAACTAGGACCGATGAGCAGTTCTTC. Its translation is CAGGLTRTDEQFF.

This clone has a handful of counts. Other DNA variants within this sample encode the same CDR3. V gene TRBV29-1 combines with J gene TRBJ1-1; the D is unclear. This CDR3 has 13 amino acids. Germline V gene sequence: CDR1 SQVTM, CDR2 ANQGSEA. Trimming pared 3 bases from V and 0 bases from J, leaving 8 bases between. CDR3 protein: CSVEGRVNTEAFF. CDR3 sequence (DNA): TGCAGCGTTGAGGGGAGGGTGAACACTGAAGCTTTCTTT. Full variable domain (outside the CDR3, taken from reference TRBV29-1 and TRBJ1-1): SAVISQKPSRDICQRGTSLTIQCQVDSQVTMMFWYRQQPGQSLTLIATANQGSEATYESGFVIDKFPISRPNLTFSTLTVSNMSPEDSSIYLCSVEGRVNTEAFFGQGTRLTVV.

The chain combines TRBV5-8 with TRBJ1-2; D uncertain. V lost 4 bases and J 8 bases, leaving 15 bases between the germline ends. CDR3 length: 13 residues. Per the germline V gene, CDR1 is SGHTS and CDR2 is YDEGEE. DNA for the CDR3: TGTGCCAGCAGCCCGACGCCCGGAGCAGGCTACACCTTC. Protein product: CASSPTPGAGYTF.

CDR3 coding DNA: TGTGCCAGTAGTATATGGAGTGACAGGCTGAACACTGAAGCTTTCTTT. Encoded protein: CASSIWSDRLNTEAFF. The chain employs TRBV19 and TRBJ1-1; TRBD1 is a possible D gene (6 bases). With 2 bases removed from V and 0 bases from J, the gap between germline ends came to 13 bases. This CDR3 is 16 amino acids long. Looked up from germline, CDR1 is LNHDA and CDR2 is SQIVND (reference sequence).

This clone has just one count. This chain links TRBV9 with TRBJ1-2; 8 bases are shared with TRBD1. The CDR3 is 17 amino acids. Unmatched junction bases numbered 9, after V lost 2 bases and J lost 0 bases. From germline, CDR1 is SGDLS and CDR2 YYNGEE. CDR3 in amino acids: CASSVAIQGDANYGYTF. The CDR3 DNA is TGTGCCAGCAGCGTGGCGATACAGGGGGACGCTAACTATGGCTACACCTTC.

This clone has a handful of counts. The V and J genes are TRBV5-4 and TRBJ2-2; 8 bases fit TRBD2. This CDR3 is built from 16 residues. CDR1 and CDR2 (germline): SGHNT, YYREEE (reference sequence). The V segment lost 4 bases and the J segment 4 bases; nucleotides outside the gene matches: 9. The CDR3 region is CASSLGSGGPTGELFF. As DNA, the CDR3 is TGTGCCAGCAGCCTGGGTTCGGGGGGGCCCACCGGGGAGCTGTTTTTT.

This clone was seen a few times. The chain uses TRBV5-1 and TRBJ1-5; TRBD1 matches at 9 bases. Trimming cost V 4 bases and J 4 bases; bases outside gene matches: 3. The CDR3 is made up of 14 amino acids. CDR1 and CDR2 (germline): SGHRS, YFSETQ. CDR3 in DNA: TGCGCCAGCAGCCCCGGGACAGGGAATCAGCCCCAGCATTTT. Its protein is CASSPGTGNQPQHF.

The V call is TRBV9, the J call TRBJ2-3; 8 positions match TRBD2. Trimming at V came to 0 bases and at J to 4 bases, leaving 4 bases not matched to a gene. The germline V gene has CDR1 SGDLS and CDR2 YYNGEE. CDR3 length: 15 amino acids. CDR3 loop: CASSVEVAGPDTQYF. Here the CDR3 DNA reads TGTGCCAGCAGCGTAGAGGTAGCGGGGCCAGATACGCAGTATTTT. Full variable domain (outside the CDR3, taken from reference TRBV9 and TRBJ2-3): DSGVTQTPKHLITATGQRVTLRCSPRSGDLSVYWYQQSLDQGLQFLIQYYNGEERAKGNILERFSAQQFPDLHSELNLSSLELGDSALYFCASSVEVAGPDTQYFGPGTRLTVL.

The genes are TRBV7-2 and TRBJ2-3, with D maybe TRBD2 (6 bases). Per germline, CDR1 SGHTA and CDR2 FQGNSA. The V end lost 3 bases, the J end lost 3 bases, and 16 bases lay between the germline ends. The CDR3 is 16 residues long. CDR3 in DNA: TGTGCCAGCAGCTTTTCGAAGGAGGGATTGACAGATACGCAGTATTTT. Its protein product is CASSFSKEGLTDTQYF.

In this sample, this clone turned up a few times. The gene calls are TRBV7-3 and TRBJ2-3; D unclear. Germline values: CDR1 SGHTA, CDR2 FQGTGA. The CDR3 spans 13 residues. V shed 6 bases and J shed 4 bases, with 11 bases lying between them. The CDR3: CASSYTPADTQYF. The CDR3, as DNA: TGTGCCAGCAGTTACACCCCGGCAGATACGCAGTATTTT.

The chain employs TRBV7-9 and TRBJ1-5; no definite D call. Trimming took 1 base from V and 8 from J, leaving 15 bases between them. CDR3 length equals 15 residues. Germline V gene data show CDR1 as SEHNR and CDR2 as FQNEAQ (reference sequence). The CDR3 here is CASSLVKQLPEPQHF. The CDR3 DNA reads TGTGCCAGCAGCTTAGTGAAACAGCTACCCGAGCCCCAGCATTTT.

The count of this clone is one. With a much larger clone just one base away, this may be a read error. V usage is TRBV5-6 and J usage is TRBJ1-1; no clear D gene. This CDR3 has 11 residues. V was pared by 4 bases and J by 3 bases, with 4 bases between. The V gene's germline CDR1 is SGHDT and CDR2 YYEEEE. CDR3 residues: CASSRDTEAFF. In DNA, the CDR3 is TGTGCCAGCAGCCGTGACACTGAAGCTTTCTTT.

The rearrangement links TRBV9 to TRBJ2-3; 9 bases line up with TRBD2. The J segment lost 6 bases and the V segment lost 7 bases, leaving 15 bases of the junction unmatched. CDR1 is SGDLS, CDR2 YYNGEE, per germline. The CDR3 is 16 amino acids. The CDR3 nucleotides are TGTGCCAGCCGATCGGCCGGGGCTAGCGGGAAGGATACGCAGTATTTT. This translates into CASRSAGASGKDTQYF. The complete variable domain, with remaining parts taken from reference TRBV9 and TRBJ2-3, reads DSGVTQTPKHLITATGQRVTLRCSPRSGDLSVYWYQQSLDQGLQFLIQYYNGEERAKGNILERFSAQQFPDLHSELNLSSLELGDSALYFCASRSAGASGKDTQYFGPGTRLTVL.

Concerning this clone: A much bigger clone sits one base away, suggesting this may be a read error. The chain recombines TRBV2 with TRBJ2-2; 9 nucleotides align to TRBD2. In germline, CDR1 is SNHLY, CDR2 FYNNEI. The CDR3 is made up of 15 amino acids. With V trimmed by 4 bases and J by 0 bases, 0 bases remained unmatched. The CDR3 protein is CASSGLAANTGELFF. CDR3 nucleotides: TGTGCCAGCAGTGGACTAGCGGCGAACACCGGGGAGCTGTTTTTT.

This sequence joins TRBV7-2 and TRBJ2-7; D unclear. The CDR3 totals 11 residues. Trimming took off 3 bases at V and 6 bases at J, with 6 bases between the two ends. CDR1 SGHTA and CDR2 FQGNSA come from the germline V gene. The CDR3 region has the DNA TGTGCCAGCAGCTTTTCTACCGAGCAGTACTTC. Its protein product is CASSFSTEQYF.

CDR3 coding DNA: TGTGCCAGCAGTCTGCAGGGTGGGGCCCAGTACTTC. Protein product: CASSLQGGAQYF. The chain links TRBV27 to TRBJ2-5; TRBD1 is a possible D gene (5 bases). Germline V gene lookup returns CDR1 MNHEY and CDR2 SMNVEV (reference sequence). This CDR3 spans 12 amino acids. Between the trimmed V and J ends, which lost 5 bases and 9 bases, there was a span of 13 bases.

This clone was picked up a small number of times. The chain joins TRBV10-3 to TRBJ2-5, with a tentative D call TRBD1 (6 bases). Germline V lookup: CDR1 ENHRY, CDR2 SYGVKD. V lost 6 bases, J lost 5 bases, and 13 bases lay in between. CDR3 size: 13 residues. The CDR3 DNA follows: TGTGCCATCAGACAGGGAGTGGGGGAGACCCAGTACTTC. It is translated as CAIRQGVGETQYF.

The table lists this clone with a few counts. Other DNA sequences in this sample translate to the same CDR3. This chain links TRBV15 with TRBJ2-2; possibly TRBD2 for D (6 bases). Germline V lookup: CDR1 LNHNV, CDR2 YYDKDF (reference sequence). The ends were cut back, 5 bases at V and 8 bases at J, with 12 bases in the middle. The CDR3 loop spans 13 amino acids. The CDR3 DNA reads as TGTGCCACCAGCTCCCGCGGGGCAGGGGAGCTGTTTTTT. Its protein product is CATSSRGAGELFF.

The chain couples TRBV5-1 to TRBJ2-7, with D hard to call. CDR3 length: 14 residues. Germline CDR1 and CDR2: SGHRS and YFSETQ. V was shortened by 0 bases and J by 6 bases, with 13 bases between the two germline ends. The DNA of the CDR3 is TGCGCCAGCAGCTTGGAGGTGAGAGGTTTCGAGCAGTACTTC. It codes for CASSLEVRGFEQYF.